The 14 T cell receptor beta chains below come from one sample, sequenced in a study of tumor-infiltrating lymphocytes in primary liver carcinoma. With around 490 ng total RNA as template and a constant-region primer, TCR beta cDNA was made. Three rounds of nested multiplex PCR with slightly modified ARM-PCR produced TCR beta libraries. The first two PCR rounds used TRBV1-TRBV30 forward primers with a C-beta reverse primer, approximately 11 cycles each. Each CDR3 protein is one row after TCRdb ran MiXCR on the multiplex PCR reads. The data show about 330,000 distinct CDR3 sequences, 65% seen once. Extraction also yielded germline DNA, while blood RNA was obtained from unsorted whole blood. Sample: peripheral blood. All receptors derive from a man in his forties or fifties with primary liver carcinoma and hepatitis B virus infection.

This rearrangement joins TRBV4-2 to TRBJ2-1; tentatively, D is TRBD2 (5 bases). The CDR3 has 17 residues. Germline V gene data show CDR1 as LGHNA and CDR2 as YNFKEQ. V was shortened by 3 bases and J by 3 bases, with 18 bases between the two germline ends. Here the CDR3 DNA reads TGTGCCAGCAGCCATGAGCCCGGGAATACTTGCTACAATGAGCAGTTCTTC. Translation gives CASSHEPGNTCYNEQFF.

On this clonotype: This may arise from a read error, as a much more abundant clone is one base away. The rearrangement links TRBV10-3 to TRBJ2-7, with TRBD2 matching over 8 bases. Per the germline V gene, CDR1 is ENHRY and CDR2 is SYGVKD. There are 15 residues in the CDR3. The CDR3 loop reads CGISESREDGYEQYF. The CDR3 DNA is TGTGGCATCAGTGAGTCGCGGGAGGACGGTTACGAGCAGTACTTC.

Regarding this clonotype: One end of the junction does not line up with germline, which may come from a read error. In DNA form, the CDR3 reads TGTGCCAGCGGTTTAATGACTCCTAGCTCCTACAATGAGCAGTTCTTC. This translates into CASGLMTPSSYNEQFF. The chain uses TRBV28 and TRBJ2-1; D is unclear. The CDR3 sequence is 16 residues long. Per the germline V gene, CDR1 is MDHEN and CDR2 is SYDVKM. Full variable domain (outside the CDR3, taken from reference TRBV28 and TRBJ2-1): DVKVTQSSRYLVKRTGEKVFLECVQDMDHENMFWYRQDPGLGLRLIYFSYDVKMKEKGDIPEGYSVSREKKERFSLILESASTNQTSMYLCASGLMTPSSYNEQFFGPGTRLTVL.

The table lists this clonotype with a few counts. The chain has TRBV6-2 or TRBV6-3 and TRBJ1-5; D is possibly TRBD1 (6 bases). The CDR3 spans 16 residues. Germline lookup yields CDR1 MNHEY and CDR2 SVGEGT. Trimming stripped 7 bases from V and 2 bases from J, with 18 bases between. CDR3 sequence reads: CASTGGGRSGNQPQHF. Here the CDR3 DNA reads TGTGCCAGCACCGGGGGGGGCAGATCCGGCAATCAGCCCCAGCATTTT.

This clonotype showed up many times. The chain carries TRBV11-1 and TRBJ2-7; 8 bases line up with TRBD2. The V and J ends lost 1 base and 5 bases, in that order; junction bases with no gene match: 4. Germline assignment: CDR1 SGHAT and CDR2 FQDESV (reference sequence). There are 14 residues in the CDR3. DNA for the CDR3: TGTGCCAGCAGCTTAGGCCGGGAGGGGGACGAGCAGTACTTC. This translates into CASSLGREGDEQYF.

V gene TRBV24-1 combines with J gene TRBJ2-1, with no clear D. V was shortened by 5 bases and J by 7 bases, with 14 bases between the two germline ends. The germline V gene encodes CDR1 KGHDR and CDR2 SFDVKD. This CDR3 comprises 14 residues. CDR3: CATSVREDGNEQFF. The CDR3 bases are TGTGCCACCAGTGTTCGAGAGGATGGAAATGAGCAGTTCTTC.

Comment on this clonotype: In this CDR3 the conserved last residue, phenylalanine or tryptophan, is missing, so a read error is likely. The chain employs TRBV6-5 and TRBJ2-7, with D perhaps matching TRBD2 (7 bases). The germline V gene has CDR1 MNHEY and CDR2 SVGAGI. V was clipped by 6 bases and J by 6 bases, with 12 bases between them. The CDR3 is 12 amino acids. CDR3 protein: CASREGGGEQYL. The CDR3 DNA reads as TGTGCCAGCAGGGAAGGGGGGGGCGAGCAGTACTTA.

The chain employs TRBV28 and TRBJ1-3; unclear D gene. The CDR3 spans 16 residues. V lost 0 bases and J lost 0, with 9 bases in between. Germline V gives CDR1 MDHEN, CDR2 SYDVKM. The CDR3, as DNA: TGTGCCAGCAGTTTATGGCCACGGGGCTCTGGAAACACCATATATTTT. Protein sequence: CASSLWPRGSGNTIYF. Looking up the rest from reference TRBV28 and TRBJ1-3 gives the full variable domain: DVKVTQSSRYLVKRTGEKVFLECVQDMDHENMFWYRQDPGLGLRLIYFSYDVKMKEKGDIPEGYSVSREKKERFSLILESASTNQTSMYLCASSLWPRGSGNTIYFGEGSWLTVV.

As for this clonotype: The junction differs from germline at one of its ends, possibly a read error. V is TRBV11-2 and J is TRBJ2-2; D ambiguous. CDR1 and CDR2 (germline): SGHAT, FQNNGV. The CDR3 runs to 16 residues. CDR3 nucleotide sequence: TGTACCAGCAGCCTAGGAGTAGAGTTCAGAGCCGGGGAGCTGTTTTTT. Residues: CTSSLGVEFRAGELFF.

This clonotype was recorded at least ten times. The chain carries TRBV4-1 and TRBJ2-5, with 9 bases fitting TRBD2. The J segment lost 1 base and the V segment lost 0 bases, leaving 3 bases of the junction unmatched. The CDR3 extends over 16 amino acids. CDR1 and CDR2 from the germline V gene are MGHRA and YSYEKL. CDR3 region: CASSQDSSGTQETQYF. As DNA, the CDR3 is TGCGCCAGCAGCCAAGATTCTAGCGGGACCCAAGAGACCCAGTACTTC.

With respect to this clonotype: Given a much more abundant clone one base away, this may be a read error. The CDR3 protein is CASSSPPAGPSGQFF. The CDR3 bases are TGTGCCAGCAGTTCCCCACCAGCGGGGCCCTCCGGGCAGTTCTTC. The chain uses TRBV6-5 and TRBJ2-1; TRBD2 aligns across 7 bases. With V trimmed by 4 bases and J by 12 bases, 15 bases remained unmatched. Germline-derived CDR1 and CDR2 are MNHEY and SVGAGI. The CDR3 length is 15 residues.

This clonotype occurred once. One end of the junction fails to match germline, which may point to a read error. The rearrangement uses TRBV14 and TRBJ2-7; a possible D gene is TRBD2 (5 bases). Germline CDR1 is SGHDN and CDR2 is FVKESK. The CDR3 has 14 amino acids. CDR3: CASSLATFSYEQYF. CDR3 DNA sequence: TGTGCCAGCAGCCTAGCGACTTTCTCCTACGAGCAGTATTTC.

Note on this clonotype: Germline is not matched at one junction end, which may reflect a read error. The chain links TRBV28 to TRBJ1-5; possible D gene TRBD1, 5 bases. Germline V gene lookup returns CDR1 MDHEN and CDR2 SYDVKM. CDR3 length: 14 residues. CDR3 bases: TGTGTCAGCAGAAAAGGGGAAGTCAATCAGCCCCAGCATTTT. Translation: CVSRKGEVNQPQHF.

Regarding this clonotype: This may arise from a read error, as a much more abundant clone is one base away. CDR3 amino acids: CASSEGLIYEQYF. The CDR3 DNA reads TGTGCCAGCAGCGAGGGGCTAATCTACGAGCAGTACTTC. The chain combines TRBV6-1 with TRBJ2-7; possibly TRBD1 or TRBD2 for D (5 bases each). From germline, CDR1 is MNHNS and CDR2 SASEGT. The CDR3 runs to 13 residues. V lost 6 bases and J 3 bases, leaving 12 bases between the germline ends.